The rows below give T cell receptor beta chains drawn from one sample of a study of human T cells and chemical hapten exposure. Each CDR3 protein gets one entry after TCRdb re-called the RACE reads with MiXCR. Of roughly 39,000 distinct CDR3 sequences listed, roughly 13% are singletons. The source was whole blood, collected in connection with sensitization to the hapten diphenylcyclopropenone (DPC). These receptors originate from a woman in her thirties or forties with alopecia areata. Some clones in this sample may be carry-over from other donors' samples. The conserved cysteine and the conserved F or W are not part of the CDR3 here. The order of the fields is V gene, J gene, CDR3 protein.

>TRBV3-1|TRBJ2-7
ASSQWTPPYEQY
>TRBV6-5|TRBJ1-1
ASSYAGQGPNTEAF
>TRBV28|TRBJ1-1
ASPNPGTGTLNTEAF
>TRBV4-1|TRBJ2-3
ASSPRDNLHTDTQY
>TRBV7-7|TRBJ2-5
ASSLGSGRRGSGRMKTQY
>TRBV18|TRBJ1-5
ASSPSGNSNQPQH
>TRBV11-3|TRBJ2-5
ASSPSRGGKTQY
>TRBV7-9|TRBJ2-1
ASSLDREQF
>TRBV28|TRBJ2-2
ASTIGGDGELF
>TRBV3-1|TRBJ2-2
ASQAPGLGDTGELF
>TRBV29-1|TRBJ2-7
SVGERENYEQY
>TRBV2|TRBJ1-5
ASSLQEQPQH
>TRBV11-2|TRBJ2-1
ASSLGFGGLGEQF
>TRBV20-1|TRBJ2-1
SAFRLAGGDEQF
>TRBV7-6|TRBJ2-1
ASSLGLPRASEYNEQF
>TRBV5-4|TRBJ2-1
ASSLDLGAYNEQF
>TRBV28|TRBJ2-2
ASLRTASTGELF
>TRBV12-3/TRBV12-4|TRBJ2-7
ASSSGTLSSYEQY
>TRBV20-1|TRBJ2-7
SAEELEGPSYEQY
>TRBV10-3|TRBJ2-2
AITPSTGELF
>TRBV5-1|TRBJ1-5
ASSPDTNLGQPQH